Listed here are 13 T cell receptor beta chains from one sample, sequenced in a study of response to subunit inactivated influenza vaccine. TCRdb re-called the RT-PCR reads through MiXCR, storing one row per CDR3 protein. This table holds 500,000 or so distinct CDR3 sequences, approximately 17% found once. The material was CD4+ T cells sorted from PBMCs, obtained about 23 months after vaccination. The receptors come from a man in his fifties or sixties who received an inactivated influenza vaccine.

Points on this clonotype: At one end, the junction sequence differs from germline, possibly due to a read error. CDR3 coding DNA: TGTGCCGGCAGGGAGCTAAGCAATCAGCCCCAGCATTTT. It yields the protein CAGRELSNQPQHF. The chain carries TRBV12-3 or TRBV12-4 and TRBJ1-5, with TRBD1 as a possible D gene (5 bases). The CDR3 runs to 13 residues.

V usage is TRBV7-3 and J usage is TRBJ2-1; perhaps TRBD1 as D (6 bases). Germline V lookup: CDR1 SGHTA, CDR2 FQGTGA. Trimming pared 4 bases from V and 3 bases from J, leaving 10 bases between. The CDR3 runs to 14 residues. The CDR3 nucleotides read TGTGCCAGCAGCTCAGGGGATTACTACAATGAGCAGTTCTTC. Translating gives CASSSGDYYNEQFF.

This clonotype was seen many times. The chain is built from TRBV12-3 or TRBV12-4 and TRBJ1-1; D gene ambiguous. The CDR3 runs 13 residues. V lost 7 bases to trimming and J lost 2 bases, with 11 bases between them. For the CDR3, the DNA is TGTGCCAGCATATCACAGCTAAACACTGAAGCTTTCTTT. Translated: CASISQLNTEAFF.

The rearrangement links TRBV20-1 to TRBJ1-2; D remains unclear. The CDR3 sequence is 13 residues long. Trimming removed 3 bases at V and 7 bases at J, with 15 bases between. The germline V gene encodes CDR1 DFQATT and CDR2 SNEGSKA (reference sequence). Written as DNA, the CDR3 is TGCAGTGCTAGCGATCTGTACTTGGCTGGCTACACCTTC. Encoded protein: CSASDLYLAGYTF.

This clonotype has only a few counts. The genes are TRBV5-4 and TRBJ2-2; D is perhaps TRBD1 (5 bases). This CDR3 is built from 14 residues. V was trimmed by 4 bases and J by 9 bases, leaving 16 bases between them. Germline V CDR1 and CDR2: SGHNT, YYREEE (reference sequence). CDR3 bases: TGTGCCAGCAGCCCAAGACAGATGGGCCGGGAGCTGTTTTTT. Residues: CASSPRQMGRELFF.

The J gene is TRBJ2-2, the V gene TRBV2; 9 bases fit TRBD1. The CDR3 length is 15 residues. CDR1 and CDR2 from the germline V gene are SNHLY and FYNNEI. V lost 6 bases to trimming and J lost 6 bases; unmatched junction nucleotides: 8. The CDR3 is CASRNQQGAAGELFF. CDR3 coding DNA: TGTGCCAGCAGGAATCAACAGGGGGCCGCCGGGGAGCTGTTTTTT.

The chain is built from TRBV5-1 and TRBJ2-3, with 8 positions matching TRBD2. The CDR3 length is 11 residues. J was trimmed by 10 bases and V by 4 bases; bases with no gene match: 2. Looked up from germline, CDR1 is SGHRS and CDR2 is YFSETQ. In DNA form, the CDR3 reads TGCGCCAGCAGCCCGGGAGGGGCGCAGTATTTT. It yields the protein CASSPGGAQYF.

This rearrangement joins TRBV12-3 or TRBV12-4 to TRBJ2-3; TRBD2 agrees at 8 bases. The V segment lost 8 bases and the J segment 4 bases; nucleotides outside the gene matches: 5. CDR3 size: 13 residues. This CDR3 reads CASRKRESDTQYF. For the CDR3, the DNA is TGTGCCAGCCGAAAGCGGGAGTCAGATACGCAGTATTTT.

This clonotype occurred a few times. The V and J genes are TRBV15 and TRBJ1-5; no clear D. Germline V gene sequence: CDR1 LNHNV, CDR2 YYDKDF (reference sequence). The CDR3 covers 18 residues. Trimming removed 1 base at V and 0 bases at J, with 16 bases between. CDR3 amino acids: CATSRGNRFTYSNQPQHF. In DNA form, the CDR3 reads TGTGCCACCAGCAGAGGGAACCGATTTACCTATAGCAATCAGCCCCAGCATTTT.

Only a few counts were recorded for this clonotype. The V call is TRBV5-1, the J call TRBJ2-5; D possibly corresponds to TRBD2 (6 bases). There are 16 residues in the CDR3. Germline V CDR1 and CDR2: SGHRS, YFSETQ. V was trimmed by 4 bases and J by 0 bases, leaving 16 bases between them. This chain's CDR3 is CASSPGSGAYQETQYF. CDR3 coding DNA: TGCGCCAGCAGCCCTGGTAGCGGAGCGTACCAAGAGACCCAGTACTTC.

A few counts support this clonotype. This chain links TRBV28 with TRBJ2-1; D not resolved. This CDR3 contains 14 residues. Per the germline V gene, CDR1 is MDHEN and CDR2 is SYDVKM. Trimming removed 5 bases at V and 1 base at J, with 9 bases between. In DNA, the CDR3 is TGTGCCAGCAGTCGTAAGGGTTCCTACAATGAGCAGTTCTTC. This encodes CASSRKGSYNEQFF.

This clonotype has more than one count but fewer than ten. In DNA, the CDR3 is TGTGCCAGCAGCCACGACAGGGGGCTAGGGGAGCTGTTTTTT. It specifies CASSHDRGLGELFF. J is TRBJ2-2 and V is TRBV7-8, with 10 bases lining up with TRBD1. Unmatched junction bases numbered 5, after V lost 5 bases and J lost 8 bases. The CDR3 totals 14 residues. Germline V gene data show CDR1 as SGHVS and CDR2 as FQNEAQ.

This clonotype has ten or more counts. The rearrangement uses TRBV12-3 or TRBV12-4 and TRBJ2-7; 7 bases map to TRBD1. Trimming cost V 2 bases and J 5 bases; bases outside gene matches: 6. The CDR3 has 14 amino acids. CDR3 sequence: CASSLTGAVNEQYF. The CDR3 nucleotides are TGTGCCAGCAGTTTAACAGGGGCGGTGAACGAGCAGTACTTC.